Only a few counts were recorded for the clone carrying this T cell receptor beta chain. Its antigen remains unknown. Looked up from germline, CDR1 is LGHDT and CDR2 is YNNKEL (reference sequence). This CDR3 contains 13 residues. V was cut by 1 base and J by 8 bases, with 9 bases left in between. This sample was included in a study of T-cell memory formation after mild COVID-19. The overall study: Clusters were largely donor specific.

Whole-study results and caveats: A balance of CD4 and CD8 characterized clones contracting day 15 to 85, whereas later expanders leaned CD4+. SARS-CoV-2 specificity was not confirmed for second-wave clones peaking on day 37. Cross-reactive memory seemingly joined, as some responding clones were found in pre-infection memory.

TCRdb reprocessed the 5' RACE reads with MiXCR, giving one entry per CDR3 protein. Of roughly 320,000 distinct CDR3 sequences listed, 25% to 30% are singletons. The J gene is TRBJ2-1, the V gene TRBV3-1; perhaps TRBD2 as D (6 bases). The sequencing input was PBMCs or a T cell subset sorted from them (not recorded which). This clonotype originated in an adult woman who had mild COVID-19 (a few samples of this study predate the infection). Cell type and time point are not known. The CDR3 region is CASSQARRDEQFF. In DNA, the CDR3 is TGTGCCAGCAGCCAAGCTAGGAGGGATGAGCAGTTCTTC.